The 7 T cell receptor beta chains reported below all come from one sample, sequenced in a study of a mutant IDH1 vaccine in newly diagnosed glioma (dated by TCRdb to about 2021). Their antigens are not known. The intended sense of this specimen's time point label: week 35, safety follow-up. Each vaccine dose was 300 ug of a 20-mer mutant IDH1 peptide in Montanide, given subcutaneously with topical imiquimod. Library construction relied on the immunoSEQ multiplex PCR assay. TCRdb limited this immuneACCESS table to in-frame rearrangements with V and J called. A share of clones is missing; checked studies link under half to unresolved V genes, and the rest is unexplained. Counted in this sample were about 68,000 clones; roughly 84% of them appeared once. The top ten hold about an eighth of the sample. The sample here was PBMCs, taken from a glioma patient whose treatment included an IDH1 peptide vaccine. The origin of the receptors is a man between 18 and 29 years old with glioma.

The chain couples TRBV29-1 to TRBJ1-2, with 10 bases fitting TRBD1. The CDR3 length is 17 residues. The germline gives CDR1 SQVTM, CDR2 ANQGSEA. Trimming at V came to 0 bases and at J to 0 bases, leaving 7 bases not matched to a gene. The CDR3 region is CSVEDWDRGPANYGYTF. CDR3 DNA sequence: TGCAGCGTTGAAGATTGGGACAGGGGCCCGGCTAACTATGGCTACACCTTC.

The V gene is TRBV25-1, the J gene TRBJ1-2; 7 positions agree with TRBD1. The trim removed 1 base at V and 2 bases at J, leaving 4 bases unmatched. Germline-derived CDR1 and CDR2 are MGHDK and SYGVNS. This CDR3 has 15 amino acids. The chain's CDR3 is CASSESVDRNYGYTF. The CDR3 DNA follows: TGTGCCAGCAGTGAATCTGTGGACAGGAACTATGGCTACACCTTC.

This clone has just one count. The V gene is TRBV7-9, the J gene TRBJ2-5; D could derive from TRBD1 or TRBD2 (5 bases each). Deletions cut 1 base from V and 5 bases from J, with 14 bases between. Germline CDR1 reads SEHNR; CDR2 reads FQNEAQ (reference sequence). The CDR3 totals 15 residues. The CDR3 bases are TGTGCCAGCAGCTTAGTGCTGGGGCGCGGGGAGACCCAGTACTTC. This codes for CASSLVLGRGETQYF.

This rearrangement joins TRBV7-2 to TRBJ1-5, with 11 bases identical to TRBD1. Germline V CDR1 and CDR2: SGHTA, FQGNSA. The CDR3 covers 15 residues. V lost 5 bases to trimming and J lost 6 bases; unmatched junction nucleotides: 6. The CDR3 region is CASSDWTGGLQPQHF. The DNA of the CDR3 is TGTGCCAGCAGCGACTGGACAGGGGGCCTTCAGCCCCAGCATTTT.

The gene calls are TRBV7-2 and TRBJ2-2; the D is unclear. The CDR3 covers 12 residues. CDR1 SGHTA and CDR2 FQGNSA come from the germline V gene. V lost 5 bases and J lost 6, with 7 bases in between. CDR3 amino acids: CASSAGPGELFF. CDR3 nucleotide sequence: TGTGCCAGCAGCGCAGGACCCGGGGAGCTGTTTTTT.

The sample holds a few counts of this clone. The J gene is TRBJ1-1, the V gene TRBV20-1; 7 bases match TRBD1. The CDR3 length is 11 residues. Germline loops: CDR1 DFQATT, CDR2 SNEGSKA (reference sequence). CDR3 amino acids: CLTGLHTEAFF. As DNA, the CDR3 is TGCCTGACAGGGTTACACACTGAAGCTTTCTTT.

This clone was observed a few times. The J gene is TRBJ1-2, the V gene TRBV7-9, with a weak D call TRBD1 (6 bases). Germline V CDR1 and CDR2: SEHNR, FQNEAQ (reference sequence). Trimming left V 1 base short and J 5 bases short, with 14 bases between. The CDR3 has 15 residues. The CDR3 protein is CASSLGTGTQYGYTF. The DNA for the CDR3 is TGTGCCAGCAGCTTAGGTACCGGGACACAATATGGCTACACCTTC.